The 14 T cell receptor beta chains reported below all come from one sample, sequenced in a study of spatial heterogeneity in lung cancer. TCRdb re-derived calls from the 5' RACE reads in MiXCR, one entry per CDR3 protein. Of about 3,300 distinct CDR3 sequences listed, about 15% are singletons. Which antigens these TCRs recognize remains unknown. The time point denotes: sample taken at primary tumor resection. Regarding the study as a whole: Mutation tallies in tumors tracked expanded intratumoral alpha and beta TCR counts.

The sample was lung tumor tissue, taken at surgery. The receptors here all came from a male donor with early-stage non-small cell lung cancer.

The chain carries TRBV20-1 and TRBJ2-1; the match to TRBD2 covers 12 bases. Looked up from germline, CDR1 is DFQATT and CDR2 is SNEGSKA (reference sequence). V lost 7 bases and J lost 7; bases outside the gene matches: 8. The CDR3 contains 14 residues. DNA for the CDR3: TGCAGTGTGAGGCCTAGCGGGAGGGGAAATGAGCAGTTCTTC. It translates to CSVRPSGRGNEQFF.

By share of the sample, this clonotype is medium-sized. The V gene is TRBV12-3 or TRBV12-4, the J gene TRBJ2-7, with 8 bases that match TRBD1. Trimming took 7 bases from V and 4 from J; bases not matched to a gene: 15. The CDR3 loop spans 16 amino acids. The chain's CDR3 is CASTLTGQGSAYEQYF. CDR3 bases: TGTGCCAGCACCCTAACCGGACAGGGTTCGGCTTACGAGCAGTACTTC.

This clonotype counts as medium-sized. V usage is TRBV15 and J usage is TRBJ1-4, with a possible D match to TRBD1 (5 bases). Trimming took 3 bases from V and 7 from J, leaving 9 bases between them. The germline V gene has CDR1 LNHNV and CDR2 YYDKDF (reference sequence). The CDR3 is made up of 13 amino acids. The CDR3 DNA sequence: TGTGCCACCAGCAGGGGACCTTCTGAAAAACTGTTTTTT. Translation gives CATSRGPSEKLFF.

The genes are TRBV20-1 and TRBJ1-5, with unresolved D. Germline V CDR1 and CDR2: DFQATT, SNEGSKA (reference sequence). The CDR3 totals 15 residues. The V gene lost 0 bases and the J gene lost 9 bases, with 18 bases spanning the gap. The CDR3: CSAREHRPPFPPQHF. CDR3 bases: TGCAGTGCTAGAGAGCATCGCCCTCCCTTCCCGCCCCAGCATTTT.

The rearrangement joins TRBV6-6 to TRBJ2-5; 8 positions match TRBD2. J was trimmed by 1 base and V by 6 bases; bases with no gene match: 4. Germline CDR1 MNHNY, CDR2 SVGAGI (reference sequence). This CDR3 region has 14 residues. The CDR3 sequence: CASSLGLAQETQYF. In DNA form, the CDR3 reads TGTGCCAGCAGCCTTGGACTAGCCCAAGAGACCCAGTACTTC.

This clonotype is categorized as large. The J gene is TRBJ1-5, the V gene TRBV6-4, with TRBD1 as a possible D gene (6 bases). CDR1 is MRHNA and CDR2 is SNTAGT in the germline V gene. The length of the CDR3 is 15 residues. V dropped 3 bases and J dropped 4 bases, with 13 bases sitting between them. The CDR3 DNA follows: TGTGCCAGCAGTGAGAAAGGGGGAGCAAATCAGCCCCAGCATTTT. It specifies CASSEKGGANQPQHF.

This clonotype was seen a few times. In nucleotides, the CDR3 is TGCGCCAGCAGCCAAGGCCTGGGGGGCATTGAAGCTTTCTTT. This gives the protein CASSQGLGGIEAFF. This chain joins TRBV4-3 and TRBJ1-1; a weak D match, TRBD1 (6 bases). V was cut by 1 base and J by 7 bases, with 13 bases left in between. The CDR3 contains 14 residues. CDR1 is LGHNA, CDR2 YSLEER, per germline.

The CDR3, as DNA: TGCAGTGCCATCCCGGGCCCCCAGCGGGCCTACAATGAGCAGTTCTTC. This sequence encodes CSAIPGPQRAYNEQFF. The chain uses TRBV20-1 and TRBJ2-1, with D possibly matching TRBD2 (6 bases). Trimming pared 6 bases from V and 2 bases from J, leaving 20 bases between. The CDR3 runs to 16 residues. Germline CDR1 is DFQATT and CDR2 is SNEGSKA (reference sequence).

By its share, this clonotype is medium-sized (0.01 to 0.1%). J is TRBJ2-7 and V is TRBV7-2, with D possibly being TRBD1 (6 bases). V dropped 5 bases and J dropped 3 bases, with 17 bases sitting between them. This CDR3 spans 15 amino acids. Germline V gives CDR1 SGHTA, CDR2 FQGNSA. Written as DNA, the CDR3 is TGTGCCAGCAGCCCAACAGGGCATCTTGACTACGAGCAGTACTTC. Translation: CASSPTGHLDYEQYF. The complete variable domain, with remaining parts taken from reference TRBV7-2 and TRBJ2-7, reads GAGVSQSPSNKVTEKGKDVELRCDPISGHTALYWYRQSLGQGLEFLIYFQGNSAPDKSGLPSDRFSAERTGGSVSTLTIQRTQQEDSAVYLCASSPTGHLDYEQYFGPGTRLTVT.

The chain couples TRBV7-9 to TRBJ2-1, with 8 bases that match TRBD1. The germline V gene encodes CDR1 SEHNR and CDR2 FQNEAQ (reference sequence). The CDR3 has 16 residues. With V trimmed by 5 bases and J by 3 bases, 9 bases remained unmatched. As DNA, the CDR3 is TGTGCCAGCAGCCGGAACTCGGGACAGGACTACAATGAGCAGTTCTTC. Residues: CASSRNSGQDYNEQFF.

The sample holds a few counts of this clonotype. This sequence joins TRBV29-1 and TRBJ2-5; TRBD1 matches at 9 bases. The CDR3 is 13 amino acids. Germline values: CDR1 SQVTM, CDR2 ANQGSEA. Trimming took 3 bases from V and 2 from J; bases not matched to a gene: 1. The CDR3 DNA sequence: TGCAGCGTTGATGGACAGGGGCAAGAGACCCAGTACTTC. It yields the protein CSVDGQGQETQYF.

The J gene is TRBJ2-7, the V gene TRBV10-1, with TRBD1 identical over 7 bases. The germline V gene encodes CDR1 WNHNN and CDR2 SYGVQD (reference sequence). Trimming took 6 bases from V and 7 from J; bases not matched to a gene: 9. CDR3 size: 13 residues. The CDR3 bases are TGCGCCAGCAGACCACAGGGGATGGAAGAGCAGTACTTC. Its protein is CASRPQGMEEQYF.

This clonotype was detected only a few times. The chain has TRBV20-1 and TRBJ2-7, with D perhaps matching TRBD1 (6 bases). Germline-derived CDR1 and CDR2 are DFQATT and SNEGSKA (reference sequence). The CDR3 contains 13 residues. Trimming took 1 base from V and 3 from J, leaving 10 bases between them. The CDR3: CSARGDIRYEQYF. DNA of the CDR3: TGCAGTGCTAGAGGGGACATCCGCTACGAGCAGTACTTC.

This clonotype was seen more than once but under ten times. The chain has TRBV12-3 or TRBV12-4 and TRBJ2-5, with D unclear. Trimming left V 2 bases short and J 5 bases short, with 6 bases between. CDR3 length: 12 amino acids. The CDR3 region is CASSLIGETQYF. The CDR3 DNA follows: TGTGCCAGCAGTTTAATCGGGGAGACCCAGTACTTC.